A single sample gave rise to the 28 T cell receptor beta chains below, sequenced in a study of control samples from healthy donors and cancer patients. Repertoires were generated with immunoSEQ multiplex PCR, while TCRdb's copy carries only in-frame clones and drops some. Here the sample spans 190,000 or so clones, over 85% being singletons. The sample taken for sequencing was blood. All receptors come from a man between 18 and 29 years old in good health.

The chain combines TRBV18 with TRBJ1-3; 9 nucleotides line up with TRBD1. CDR3 size: 15 residues. Germline V gene data show CDR1 as KGHSH and CDR2 as LQKENI. J was trimmed by 4 bases and V by 4 bases; bases with no gene match: 5. This CDR3 is CASSRRTGVGNTIYF. In DNA form, the CDR3 reads TGTGCCAGCTCACGACGGACAGGGGTCGGAAACACCATATATTTT.

This clone was counted between two and nine times. Other DNA sequences in this specimen translate into the identical CDR3. The rearrangement joins TRBV3-1 (or the pseudogene TRBV3-2) to TRBJ2-7; 9 nucleotides line up with TRBD1. From germline, CDR1 is LGHDT and CDR2 YNNKEL (reference sequence). The CDR3 loop spans 14 amino acids. V shed 1 base and J 2 bases; nucleotides not matched to a gene: 0. The DNA of the CDR3 is TGTGCCAGCAGCCAAGGGGACAGGGCCTACGAGCAGTACTTC. Translating it yields CASSQGDRAYEQYF.

This clone was counted a single time. The chain combines TRBV4-1 with TRBJ1-1, with 7 nucleotides matching TRBD1. Germline CDR1 and CDR2: MGHRA and YSYEKL. The J segment lost 8 bases and the V segment lost 2 bases, leaving 5 bases of the junction unmatched. The CDR3 is made up of 13 amino acids. This CDR3 reads CASSQPSDREAFF. The CDR3, as DNA: TGCGCCAGCAGCCAACCCTCGGACAGGGAAGCTTTCTTT.

The gene calls are TRBV5-1 and TRBJ1-1; no reliable D call. Trimming stripped 1 base from V and 10 bases from J, with 14 bases between. Germline V CDR1 and CDR2: SGHRS, YFSETQ. The CDR3 contains 13 residues. The CDR3 protein is CASSLMTTEGAFF. Written as DNA, the CDR3 is TGCGCCAGCAGCTTGATGACAACTGAGGGAGCTTTCTTT.

V is TRBV6-5 and J is TRBJ1-2; D is uncertain. This CDR3 comprises 13 residues. Per germline, CDR1 MNHEY and CDR2 SVGAGI. V was clipped by 9 bases and J by 4 bases, with 15 bases between them. The CDR3 DNA reads as TGTGCCAGTTCCTCACAGTTCAGCTATGGCTACACCTTC. This gives the protein CASSSQFSYGYTF.

Here the CDR3 reads CASSLGSLVTDTQYF. The CDR3 nucleotides read TGTGCCAGCAGCTTAGGGAGTTTAGTCACAGATACGCAGTATTTT. The rearrangement links TRBV7-8 to TRBJ2-3, with D unresolved. Per germline, CDR1 SGHVS and CDR2 FQNEAQ. The CDR3 spans 15 residues. V was trimmed by 1 base and J by 2 bases, leaving 10 bases between them.

This clone was detected once. This chain links TRBV4-2 with TRBJ2-5; D could derive from TRBD1 or TRBD2 (6 bases each). Germline V gene sequence: CDR1 LGHNA, CDR2 YNFKEQ. The germline V and J ends were trimmed by 0 bases and 1 base, with 15 bases remaining between them. The CDR3 covers 17 residues. In DNA, the CDR3 is TGTGCCAGCAGCCAAGATGGATTATGGGGGGCCCAAGAGACCCAGTACTTC. The encoded protein is CASSQDGLWGAQETQYF.

The J gene is TRBJ2-2, the V gene TRBV5-1; D is ambiguous. The CDR3 loop spans 17 amino acids. V lost 0 bases and J lost 0, with 12 bases in between. Germline V lookup: CDR1 SGHRS, CDR2 YFSETQ. The CDR3 region is CASSLVVTDANTGELFF. DNA of the CDR3: TGCGCCAGCAGCTTGGTGGTAACAGACGCGAACACCGGGGAGCTGTTTTTT.

The chain joins TRBV6-5 to TRBJ2-7; possible D gene TRBD1, 6 bases. The CDR3 extends over 13 amino acids. Between the trimmed V and J ends, which lost 6 bases and 0 bases, there was a span of 9 bases. Germline V gives CDR1 MNHEY, CDR2 SVGAGI. The CDR3 DNA is TGTGCCAGCAGACCGACAGGCTCCTACGAGCAGTACTTC. Translating it yields CASRPTGSYEQYF.

This clone was recorded once. This rearrangement joins TRBV7-8 to TRBJ2-5; the D gene is possibly TRBD1 (6 bases). CDR3 length equals 16 residues. With 0 bases removed from V and 2 bases from J, the gap between germline ends came to 13 bases. Looked up from germline, CDR1 is SGHVS and CDR2 is FQNEAQ. In DNA form, the CDR3 reads TGTGCCAGCAGCTTAGCGGGGGCCGGCTTGCAAGAGACCCAGTACTTC. It encodes CASSLAGAGLQETQYF.

The CDR3, as DNA: TGTGCCAGCAGTTGGGACAGGGTAGGGGGAAGCACTGAAGCTTTCTTT. As protein: CASSWDRVGGSTEAFF. V is TRBV6-2 or TRBV6-3 and J is TRBJ1-1, with 9 bases identical to TRBD1. Germline CDR1 MNHEY, CDR2 SVGEGT. The length of the CDR3 is 16 residues. The V gene end was trimmed by 4 bases and the J gene end by 4 bases; junction bases not matched to a gene: 10.

This clone was observed a single time. The chain links TRBV7-8 to TRBJ2-1, with 13 bases matching TRBD2. Germline CDR1 and CDR2: SGHVS and FQNEAQ. V lost 6 bases to trimming and J lost 4 bases; unmatched junction nucleotides: 9. The CDR3 contains 17 residues. CDR3 amino acids: CASSPWTSGGLYNEQFF. CDR3 nucleotide sequence: TGTGCCAGCAGTCCCTGGACTAGCGGGGGCCTTTACAATGAGCAGTTCTTC.

This chain joins TRBV11-2 and TRBJ2-1; D possibly uses TRBD1 or TRBD2 (5 bases each). The germline V gene has CDR1 SGHAT and CDR2 FQNNGV. V was pared by 1 base and J by 1 base, with 11 bases between. The CDR3 spans 16 residues. CDR3 residues: CASSLGAGGSYNEQFF. The CDR3 DNA follows: TGTGCCAGCAGCTTAGGTGCTGGGGGATCCTACAATGAGCAGTTCTTC.

The chain employs TRBV29-1 and TRBJ2-5, with 7 bases that match TRBD2. CDR3 size: 13 residues. Per germline, CDR1 SQVTM and CDR2 ANQGSEA. Trimming removed 3 bases from V and 5 bases from J; junction bases left unmatched: 6. Here the CDR3 reads CSVEGGNPETQYF. DNA for the CDR3: TGCAGCGTTGAGGGGGGGAACCCGGAGACCCAGTACTTC.

For this clone: The junction does not match germline at one end; this may be a read error. This rearrangement joins TRBV5-5 to TRBJ2-7, with D possibly being TRBD1 or TRBD2 (5 bases each). The germline gives CDR1 SGHKS, CDR2 YYEKEE (reference sequence). The CDR3 length is 13 residues. The CDR3 DNA follows: TGTGCCAGCAGCCGGGGCCTTGAGACTCGCCCCTCCTTC. It specifies CASSRGLETRPSF.

The chain combines TRBV5-6 with TRBJ2-3, with D perhaps matching TRBD1 or TRBD2 (5 bases each). The CDR3 runs to 15 residues. V dropped 1 base and J dropped 4 bases, with 13 bases sitting between them. The germline V gene encodes CDR1 SGHDT and CDR2 YYEEEE. The CDR3 sequence: CASSLRRGGPDTQYF. DNA for the CDR3: TGTGCCAGCAGCTTGAGACGGGGCGGTCCAGATACGCAGTATTTT.

The chain recombines TRBV10-1 with TRBJ1-1; 7 positions match TRBD1. Germline lookup yields CDR1 WNHNN and CDR2 SYGVQD (reference sequence). CDR3 length equals 11 residues. V dropped 11 bases and J dropped 11; count of bases not matched to a gene: 11. The DNA for the CDR3 is TGCGCCCTTAGGGGGCCGGGGCGGGCTTTCTTT. The encoded protein is CALRGPGRAFF.

This clone occurred once. The chain recombines TRBV11-2 with TRBJ2-7, with 9 bases lining up with TRBD2. V was pared by 3 bases and J by 2 bases, with 8 bases of the junction left unmatched. The CDR3 is 16 residues long. From germline, CDR1 is SGHAT and CDR2 FQNNGV. The DNA of the CDR3 is TGTGCCAGCAGCTTGTTAGCGGGGGACGGCACCTACGAGCAGTACTTC. Translating it yields CASSLLAGDGTYEQYF.

Comment on this clone: The germline gene is not matched at one end of the junction; a read error may be the cause. The chain carries TRBV30 and TRBJ1-6, with TRBD1 matching over 9 bases. Germline values: CDR1 GTSNPN, CDR2 SVGIG (reference sequence). The length of the CDR3 is 16 residues. The CDR3 DNA is TGTGCCTGGAAAACTACAGGGGGCGTTAATAATTCACCCCCCCACTTT. Protein sequence: CAWKTTGGVNNSPPHF.

The chain combines TRBV14 with TRBJ2-7, with D possibly being TRBD1 or TRBD2 (5 bases each). Germline-derived CDR1 and CDR2 are SGHDN and FVKESK. Trimming removed 3 bases from V and 4 bases from J, with 16 bases in between. The CDR3 totals 15 residues. The CDR3 DNA reads as TGTGCCAGCAGCCAGGGGGACGGACGAACTTACGAGCAGTACTTC. Protein product: CASSQGDGRTYEQYF. Full variable domain (rest looked up from reference TRBV14 and TRBJ2-7): EAGVTQFPSHSVIEKGQTVTLRCDPISGHDNLYWYRRVMGKEIKFLLHFVKESKQDESGMPNNRFLAERTGGTYSTLKVQPAELEDSGVYFCASSQGDGRTYEQYFGPGTRLTVT.

This clone was observed a few times. This chain links TRBV18 with TRBJ1-5, with a possible D match to TRBD1 (6 bases). Trimming took 3 bases from V and 11 from J, leaving 20 bases between them. Germline lookup yields CDR1 KGHSH and CDR2 LQKENI. The CDR3 totals 15 residues. The CDR3 spells CASSPSGTQERSQHF. The CDR3 DNA reads as TGTGCCAGCTCACCCTCCGGGACACAGGAAAGATCCCAGCATTTT.

This chain joins TRBV18 and TRBJ1-1; possibly TRBD1 for D (5 bases). The CDR3 has 14 amino acids. Trimming cost V 4 bases and J 5 bases, with 14 bases left between them. CDR1 is KGHSH, CDR2 LQKENI, per germline. The DNA of the CDR3 is TGTGCCAGCTCACGAGGGACGGGCGAGACTGAAGCTTTCTTT. It is translated as CASSRGTGETEAFF.

The chain combines TRBV7-2 with TRBJ1-2; possible D gene TRBD1, 5 bases. The CDR3 is 15 residues long. The V gene's germline CDR1 is SGHTA and CDR2 FQGNSA. The V and J ends lost 2 bases and 5 bases respectively, with 15 bases between them. Written as DNA, the CDR3 is TGTGCCAGCAGCTTAAGCTCAACAGGCCTGTATGGCTACACCTTC. Translating gives CASSLSSTGLYGYTF.

V is TRBV6-5 and J is TRBJ1-6; tentatively, D is TRBD1 (5 bases). This CDR3 comprises 14 residues. Germline CDR1 reads MNHEY; CDR2 reads SVGAGI. The CDR3 is CATLGPEGGSPLHF. In DNA, the CDR3 is TGTGCGACGCTGGGGCCGGAGGGCGGATCACCCCTCCACTTT.

V gene TRBV9 combines with J gene TRBJ2-2, with D perhaps matching TRBD1 (7 bases). Germline assignment: CDR1 SGDLS and CDR2 YYNGEE. The CDR3 is made up of 17 amino acids. The germline V and J ends were trimmed by 0 bases and 4 bases, with 16 bases remaining between them. CDR3 nucleotides: TGTGCCAGCAGCGTAGAAGGTGGGCAGGGGGGCACCGGGGAGCTGTTTTTT. Translation gives CASSVEGGQGGTGELFF.

The chain joins TRBV6-1 to TRBJ2-1; the match to TRBD1 covers 7 bases. Germline lookup yields CDR1 MNHNS and CDR2 SASEGT. V gave up 3 bases and J gave up 3 bases; unmatched junction bases: 8. The CDR3 totals 16 residues. The CDR3 DNA sequence: TGTGCCAGCAGTGACCCCTTAGGGGGCGGCTACAATGAGCAGTTCTTC. It specifies CASSDPLGGGYNEQFF.

The chain is built from TRBV2 and TRBJ1-2; unclear D gene. From germline, CDR1 is SNHLY and CDR2 FYNNEI. This CDR3 region has 12 residues. Trimming stripped 2 bases from V and 4 bases from J, with 5 bases between. For the CDR3, the DNA is TGTGCCAGCAGTGAATACCTCTATGGCTACACCTTC. Translating it yields CASSEYLYGYTF.

The CDR3 reads CASSQRGSDYGYTF. DNA for the CDR3: TGTGCCAGCAGCCAAAGAGGGTCTGACTATGGCTACACCTTC. V is TRBV3-1 (or the pseudogene TRBV3-2) and J is TRBJ1-2; D not resolved. The V gene lost 2 bases and the J gene lost 3 bases, with 10 bases spanning the gap. Germline CDR1 reads LGHDT; CDR2 reads YNNKEL (reference sequence). The CDR3 contains 14 residues.